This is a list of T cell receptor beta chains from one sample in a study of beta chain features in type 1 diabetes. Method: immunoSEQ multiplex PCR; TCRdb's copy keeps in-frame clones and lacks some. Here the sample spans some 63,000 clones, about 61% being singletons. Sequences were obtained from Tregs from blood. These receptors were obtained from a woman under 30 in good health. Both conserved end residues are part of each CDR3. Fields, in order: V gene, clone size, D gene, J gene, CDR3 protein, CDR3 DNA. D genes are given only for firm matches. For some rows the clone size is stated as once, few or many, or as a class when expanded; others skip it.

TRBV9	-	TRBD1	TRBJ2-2	CASSVPGGTGELFF	TGTGCCAGCAGCGTACCAGGGGGTACCGGGGAGCTGTTTTTT
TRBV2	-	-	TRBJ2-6	CAIHFGGRAGANVLTF	TGTGCCATCCATTTCGGGGGGCGGGCTGGGGCCAACGTCCTGACTTTC
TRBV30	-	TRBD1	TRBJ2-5	CAWRKQGAETQYF	TGTGCCTGGAGGAAACAGGGGGCAGAGACCCAGTACTTC
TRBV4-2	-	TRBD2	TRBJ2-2	CASSHPPPRAGGLPRELFF	TGTGCCAGCAGCCATCCTCCTCCTAGGGCGGGGGGGCTTCCCAGGGAGCTGTTTTTT
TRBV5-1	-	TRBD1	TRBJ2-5	CASSPGTGPTETQYF	TGCGCCAGCAGTCCCGGGACAGGGCCGACGGAGACCCAGTACTTC
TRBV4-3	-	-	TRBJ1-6	CASSQEQGLNSPLHF	TGCGCCAGCAGCCAAGAACAGGGTTTGAATTCACCCCTCCACTTT
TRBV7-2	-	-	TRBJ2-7	CASSLAPWLTPYEQYF	TGTGCCAGCAGCTTAGCGCCCTGGCTGACTCCCTACGAGCAGTACTTC
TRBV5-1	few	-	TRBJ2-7	CASSLVPLTDTYEQYF	TGCGCCAGCAGCTTGGTGCCCCTCACAGACACCTACGAGCAGTACTTC
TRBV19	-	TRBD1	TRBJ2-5	CASSDTGTVETQYF	TGTGCCAGTAGTGACACCGGGACAGTGGAGACCCAGTACTTC
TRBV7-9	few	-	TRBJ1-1	CASSLGSGVQNTEAFF	TGTGCCAGCAGCTTAGGTTCCGGGGTACAGAACACTGAAGCTTTCTTT
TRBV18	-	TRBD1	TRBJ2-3	CASSPGTASTDTQYF	TGTGCCAGCTCACCCGGGACAGCTAGCACAGATACGCAGTATTTT
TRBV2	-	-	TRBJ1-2	CASILDRVDGYTF	-
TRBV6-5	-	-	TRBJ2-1	CASRYGQGGRNEQFF	TGTGCCAGCAGATATGGACAGGGAGGGAGGAATGAGCAGTTCTTC
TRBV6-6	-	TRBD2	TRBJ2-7	CASRPSGAYEQYF	TGTGCCAGCAGGCCGAGCGGGGCTTACGAGCAGTACTTC
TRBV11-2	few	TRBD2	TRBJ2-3	CASSPKGTSPQYF	TGTGCCAGCAGCCCAAAGGGGACTAGCCCGCAGTATTTT
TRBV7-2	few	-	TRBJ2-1	CASSPVVGQKQFF	TGTGCCAGCAGCCCAGTGGTGGGGCAGAAGCAGTTCTTC
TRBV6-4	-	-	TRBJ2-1	CASSDWEDNSGYNEQFF	TGTGCCAGCAGTGACTGGGAGGACAATAGCGGTTACAATGAGCAGTTCTTC
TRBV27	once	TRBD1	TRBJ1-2	CASSLRQGTYGYTF	TGTGCCAGCAGTTTGCGACAGGGGACGTATGGCTACACCTTC
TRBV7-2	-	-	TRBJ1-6	CASSLTRQVLNSPLHF	TGTGCCAGCAGCCTAACCAGACAGGTTTTGAATTCACCCCTCCACTTT
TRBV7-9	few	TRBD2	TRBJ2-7	CASSPTPGLAKIYEQYF	TGTGCCAGCAGCCCAACGCCGGGACTAGCGAAGATCTACGAGCAGTACTTC
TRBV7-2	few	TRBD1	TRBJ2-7	CASSVDRVNYEQYF	TGTGCCAGCAGCGTCGACAGGGTGAACTACGAGCAGTACTTC
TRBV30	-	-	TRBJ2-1	CAWTGRGGQGSDDEQFF	TGTGCCTGGACCGGCCGGGGGGGACAGGGCTCGGACGATGAGCAGTTCTTC
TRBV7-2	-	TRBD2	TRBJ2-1	CASSLAWTSAWNEQFF	TGTGCCAGCAGCTTAGCGTGGACTAGCGCCTGGAATGAGCAGTTCTTC
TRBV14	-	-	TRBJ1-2	CASSQVAGDDYGYTF	TGTGCCAGCAGCCAAGTAGCCGGAGATGACTATGGCTACACCTTC
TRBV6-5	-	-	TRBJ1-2	CASSAGSTGYTF	TGTGCCAGCTCCGCGGGGTCTACTGGCTACACCTTC
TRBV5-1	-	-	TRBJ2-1	CASLGGSSYNEQFF	TGCGCCAGCCTAGGGGGTAGCTCCTACAATGAGCAGTTCTTC
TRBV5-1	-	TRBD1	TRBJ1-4	CASSSGQGGEKLFF	TGCGCCAGCAGCTCGGGACAGGGTGGAGAAAAACTGTTTTTT
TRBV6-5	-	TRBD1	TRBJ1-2	CASRKNPTGNYGYTF	TGTGCCAGCAGAAAGAACCCGACAGGGAACTATGGCTACACCTTC
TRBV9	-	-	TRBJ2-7	CASSVGTGNYEQYF	TGTGCCAGCAGCGTCGGAACGGGGAACTACGAGCAGTACTTC
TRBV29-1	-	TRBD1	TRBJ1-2	CSVSTGGGYTF	TGCAGCGTCTCGACAGGGGGTGGCTACACCTTC
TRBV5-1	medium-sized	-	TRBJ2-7	CASSGTGLAHYEQYF	TGCGCCAGCAGCGGAACTGGCTTAGCGCACTACGAGCAGTACTTC
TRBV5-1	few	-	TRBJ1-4	CASSPLRNEKLFF	TGCGCCAGCAGCCCCCTCCGGAATGAAAAACTGTTTTTT
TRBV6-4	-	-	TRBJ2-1	CASSETPYNEQFF	TGTGCCAGCAGTGAGACACCCTACAATGAGCAGTTCTTC
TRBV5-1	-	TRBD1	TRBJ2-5	CASSSTGLEETQYF	TGCGCCAGCAGCTCGACAGGGTTGGAAGAGACCCAGTACTTC
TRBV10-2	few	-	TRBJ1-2	CASSARGAREGYTF	TGCGCCAGCAGTGCTCGGGGGGCGAGGGAAGGCTACACCTTC
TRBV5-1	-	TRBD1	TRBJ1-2	CASSSGQVLNYGYTF	TGCGCCAGCAGCTCAGGACAGGTGCTTAACTATGGCTACACCTTC
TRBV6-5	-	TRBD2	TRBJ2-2	CASCGGWNTGELFF	TGTGCCAGCTGCGGGGGGTGGAATACCGGGGAGCTGTTTTTT
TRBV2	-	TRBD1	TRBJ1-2	CASTWTGYGYTF	TGTGCCAGCACGTGGACAGGCTATGGCTACACCTTC
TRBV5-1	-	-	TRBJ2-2	CASSSDQGSGELFF	TGCGCCAGCAGCTCCGACCAGGGGAGCGGGGAGCTGTTTTTT
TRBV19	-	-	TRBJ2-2	CASSIRKNTGELFF	TGTGCCAGTAGTATCAGAAAGAACACCGGGGAGCTGTTTTTT
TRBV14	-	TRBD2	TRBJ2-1	CASSLWKGTSGYNEQFF	TGTGCCAGCAGCCTTTGGAAGGGGACTAGCGGATACAATGAGCAGTTCTTC
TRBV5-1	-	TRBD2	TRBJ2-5	CASGPGTSGGAAYF	TGCGCCAGCGGCCCCGGGACTAGCGGGGGCGCGGCATACTTC
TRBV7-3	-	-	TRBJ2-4	CASSPPRQGAKNIQYF	TGTGCCAGCAGCCCCCCACGGCAGGGGGCCAAAAACATTCAGTACTTC
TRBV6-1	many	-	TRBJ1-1	CASSTTSGDTEAFF	TGTGCCAGCAGTACTACTTCGGGGGACACTGAAGCTTTCTTT
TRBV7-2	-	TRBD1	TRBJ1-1	CASSRRQGPTEAFF	TGTGCCAGCAGCCGTCGACAGGGTCCGACTGAAGCTTTCTTT
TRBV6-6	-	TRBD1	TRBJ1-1	CAISGPGQGATEAFF	TGTGCCATCAGTGGACCGGGACAGGGGGCCACTGAAGCTTTCTTT
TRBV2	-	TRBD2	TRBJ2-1	CASNQRETNEQFF	TGTGCCAGCAATCAGCGGGAGACGAATGAGCAGTTCTTC
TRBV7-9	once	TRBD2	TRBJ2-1	CASSSGTSGTWVQFF	TGTGCCAGCAGCTCAGGGACTAGCGGGACGTGGGTGCAGTTCTTC
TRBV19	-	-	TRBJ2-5	CASSNVRARETQYF	TGTGCCAGTAGTAATGTCAGGGCGCGAGAGACCCAGTACTTC
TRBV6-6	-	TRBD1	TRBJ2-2	CASSLGTGITGELFF	TGTGCCAGCAGTCTTGGGACAGGGATTACCGGGGAGCTGTTTTTT
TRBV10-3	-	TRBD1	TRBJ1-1	CAIRTGSDTEAFF	TGTGCCATCAGGACAGGGTCGGACACTGAAGCTTTCTTT
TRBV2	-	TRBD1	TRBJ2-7	CAGRTGQGGEQYF	TGTGCCGGTCGGACAGGGCAAGGGGGCGAGCAGTACTTC
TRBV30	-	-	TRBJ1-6	CAWKDIWNSPLHF	TGTGCCTGGAAAGACATCTGGAATTCACCCCTCCACTTT
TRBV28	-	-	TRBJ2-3	CASSNSRRADTQYF	TGTGCCAGCAGTAACTCCCGCAGGGCAGATACGCAGTATTTT
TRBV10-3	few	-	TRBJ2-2	CAITSTPGWELFF	TGTGCCATCACTAGTACCCCGGGATGGGAGCTGTTTTTT